The clone carrying this T cell receptor (beta chain) is a singleton in its sample. What it recognizes is unknown. The sample originates from a study of PD-1 blockade in mismatch repair-deficient tumors. CDR1 and CDR2 (germline): SGHNT, YENEEA. Trimming at V came to 7 bases and at J to 8 bases, leaving 2 bases not matched to a gene. The CDR3 is 12 amino acids. Time point given: roughly 11-day in vitro stimulation with candidate neoantigen peptide 4. Only in-frame clones appear in the TCRdb table, and some are missing; sequencing was by immunoSEQ multiplex PCR. The repertoire holds some 14,000 clones, with under 90% as singletons. Study-level results: Rapid post-treatment expansion, then contraction, generally preceding radiologic response, marked tumor-resident clones.

This sample comprised cells cultured in vitro, obtained from a patient treated with pembrolizumab. This clonotype was sampled from an adult with mismatch repair-deficient cancer. The chain uses TRBV11-3 and TRBJ2-1; 10 nucleotides align to TRBD1. CDR3 sequence reads: CASKTGGHEQFF. In DNA form, the CDR3 reads TGTGCCAGCAAGACAGGGGGCCATGAGCAGTTCTTC.